The sample holds many counts of the clone carrying this T cell receptor beta chain. Its specificity is unknown. For repertoire sequencing, the TCR beta CDR3 regions were amplified from RNA transcripts. The first-round RT-PCR employed HTBI primers together with the Qiagen OneStep RT-PCR kit. A multiplex PCR was then performed as the second round. From the multiplex PCR reads, TCRdb called clonotypes with MiXCR, one entry per CDR3 protein. The table lists roughly 160,000 distinct CDR3 sequences, over 35% of them singletons. If patients had other autoimmune diseases, uncontrolled infections, pregnancy or lactation, they were excluded. PBMCs came from roughly 9.1 ml of fresh peripheral blood. This sample is drawn from a study of Graves' ophthalmopathy and Graves' hyperthyroidism. Points from the study as a whole: Also, most clonotypes expanded in the thyroid above 0.001 frequency appeared in blood. A model built from 13 signatures distinguished ophthalmopathy from stable hyperthyroidism with 87.88% sensitivity and approximately 82% specificity.

Germline V lookup: CDR1 SNHLY, CDR2 FYNNEI. The CDR3 spans 14 residues. The ends lost 6 bases at V and 1 base at J; junction bases unmatched: 3. The genes are TRBV2 and TRBJ1-2; TRBD1 agrees at 9 bases. The source material was peripheral blood. This clonotype was sampled from a woman between 35 and 50 years old with Graves' ophthalmopathy. This CDR3 reads CASRDRGFNYGYTF. The CDR3 DNA is TGTGCCAGCAGGGACAGGGGTTTTAACTATGGCTACACCTTC.